This TCR beta chain was profiled in a study of beta chain features in type 1 diabetes. Purities over 95% were achieved in all sorted populations. The CDR3 contains 14 residues. Germline V gene data show CDR1 as ENHRY and CDR2 as SYGVKD. The ends lost 5 bases at V and 2 bases at J; junction bases unmatched: 3. The study reverse transcribed the entire isolated RNA, so it sequenced expressed TCRB transcripts. The repertoire was sequenced with immunoSEQ multiplex PCR; TCRdb's copy has only in-frame clones and lacks some. Among 360,000 or so clones listed, roughly a fifth were seen once. Sequenced material: naive CD4+ T cells from blood. The clonotype was recovered from a young woman in good health. The genes are TRBV10-3 and TRBJ2-3; 8 bases map to TRBD2. CDR3 amino acids: CAISRGGATDTQYF. The CDR3 nucleotides read TGTGCCATCAGTCGGGGGGGGGCCACAGATACGCAGTATTTT.